The T cell receptor (beta chain) under discussion was sequenced for a study of post-analysis software for immune sequencing data. On the study more broadly: Relapsing-remitting, secondary progressive and progressive-relapsing forms made up the multiple sclerosis disease courses.

The study's findings and limits: TRBV5-6, TRBV5-1 and TRBV20-1 belonged to a set of a handful of TRBV segments that were more frequent in patients than controls. Patients with multiple sclerosis recorded significantly lower normalized Chao1 diversity than controls, the study found.

Note on this clonotype: Its antigen is unknown.

Included in the TCR beta cDNA libraries were unique molecular identifiers. With roughly 0.85 to 11 million T cells as the source, about half a million cDNA molecules resulted. TCRdb recomputed calls from the PCR reads with MiXCR, one row per CDR3 protein. Of around 200,000 distinct CDR3 sequences listed, 25% to 35% are singletons. Germline assignment: CDR1 LGHNA and CDR2 YNFKEQ. There are 15 residues in the CDR3. The V end was cut by 1 base, the J end by 4 bases, with 13 bases between. Sequenced input: blood. This receptor was identified in a girl aged 2-17 years with multiple sclerosis. The chain has TRBV4-2 and TRBJ1-1; unclear D gene. The CDR3 sequence: CASSQAWGGGTEAFF. Here the CDR3 DNA reads TGTGCCAGCAGCCAAGCCTGGGGAGGCGGCACTGAAGCTTTCTTT.